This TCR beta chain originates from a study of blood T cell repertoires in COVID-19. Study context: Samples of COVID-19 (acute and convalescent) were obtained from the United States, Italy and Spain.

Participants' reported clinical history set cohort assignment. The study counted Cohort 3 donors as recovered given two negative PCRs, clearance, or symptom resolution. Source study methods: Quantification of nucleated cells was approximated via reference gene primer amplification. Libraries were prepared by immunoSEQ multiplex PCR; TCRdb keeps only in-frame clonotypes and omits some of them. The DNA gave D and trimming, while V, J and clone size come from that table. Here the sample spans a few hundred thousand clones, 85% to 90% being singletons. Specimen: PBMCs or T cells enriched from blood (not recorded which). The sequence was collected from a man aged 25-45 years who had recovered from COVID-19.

The CDR3 region has the DNA TGTGCCAGCTCCCCAAGGGAGTCCGCCCTGGGGACTGAAGCTTTCTTT. Amino acids: CASSPRESALGTEAFF. The rearrangement links TRBV18 to TRBJ1-1; D uncertain. Trimming took off 6 bases at V and 5 bases at J, with 22 bases between the two ends. CDR1 KGHSH and CDR2 LQKENI come from the germline V gene. CDR3 length: 16 residues.